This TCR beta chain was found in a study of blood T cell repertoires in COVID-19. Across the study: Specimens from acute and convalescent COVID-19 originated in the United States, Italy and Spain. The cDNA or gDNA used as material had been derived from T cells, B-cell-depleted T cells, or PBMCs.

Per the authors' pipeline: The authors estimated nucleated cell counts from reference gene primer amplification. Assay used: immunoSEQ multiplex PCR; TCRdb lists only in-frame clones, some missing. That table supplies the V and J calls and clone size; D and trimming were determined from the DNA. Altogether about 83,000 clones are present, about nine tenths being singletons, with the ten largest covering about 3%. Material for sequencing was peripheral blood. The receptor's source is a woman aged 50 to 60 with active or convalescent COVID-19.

CDR3 protein: CASSQVAGTLSYEQYF. The CDR3 DNA reads as TGCGCCAGCAGCCAAGTCGCCGGGACTCTGTCCTACGAGCAGTACTTC. This rearrangement joins TRBV4-3 to TRBJ2-7; a weak D match, TRBD2 (6 bases). CDR1 and CDR2 from the germline V gene are LGHNA and YSLEER. The V end was cut by 1 base, the J end by 1 base, with 14 bases between. CDR3 length equals 16 residues.